Below are 30 T cell receptor beta chains sequenced from a single sample in a study of shared clonotypes between healthy human individuals. Assay: immunoSEQ multiplex PCR; the TCRdb copy retains only in-frame clones and omits some. The table has roughly 410,000 clones, 90% to 97% seen once. The sequenced sample consisted of memory CD8+ T cells sorted from blood. The subset denotes: CD45RO+ cells pooled with CCR7-negative TemRA cells. These receptor sequences come from a man aged 25-45 years in good health.

The rearrangement uses TRBV20-1 and TRBJ2-3; D gene unclear. This CDR3 spans 11 amino acids. Trimming stripped 3 bases from V and 6 bases from J, with 7 bases between. Germline loops: CDR1 DFQATT, CDR2 SNEGSKA (reference sequence). CDR3 sequence: CSASRWDTQYF. CDR3 nucleotides: TGCAGTGCTAGTCGTTGGGATACGCAGTATTTT.

V gene TRBV28 combines with J gene TRBJ2-5, with 9 bases identical to TRBD1. CDR3 size: 14 residues. The germline gives CDR1 MDHEN, CDR2 SYDVKM. Trimming took 9 bases from V and 4 from J; bases not matched to a gene: 9. The CDR3: CASRGQGGGETQYF. The CDR3 DNA sequence: TGTGCCAGTAGGGGACAGGGAGGGGGAGAGACCCAGTACTTC.

Remarks on this clone: Other DNA sequences in the same sample also yield this CDR3. V gene TRBV20-1 combines with J gene TRBJ2-7; D is perhaps TRBD2 (5 bases). Trimming took off 5 bases at V and 4 bases at J, with 6 bases between the two ends. The CDR3 has 10 residues. In germline, CDR1 is DFQATT, CDR2 SNEGSKA (reference sequence). The CDR3 DNA follows: TGCAGTGCTCGAGGGTACGAGCAGTACTTC. This gives the protein CSARGYEQYF.

Comment on this clone: Its ends do not fully match the called genes, so a read error is possible. This chain uses TRBV5-1 with TRBJ2-1, with 8 bases that match TRBD2. This CDR3 is 14 amino acids long. The germline V gene encodes CDR1 SGHRS and CDR2 YFSETQ. The CDR3 nucleotides read TGCACCAGCAGCTTCGGGACTAGTTTAAATGAGCAGTTCTTC. Amino acid sequence: CTSSFGTSLNEQFF.

The J gene is TRBJ2-5, the V gene TRBV28, with 9 bases identical to TRBD2. Germline assignment: CDR1 MDHEN and CDR2 SYDVKM. With 1 base clipped from V and 4 bases from J, the junction kept 4 bases outside the gene matches. The CDR3 consists of 15 residues. CDR3 bases: TGTGCCAGCAGTTTATTAGCGGGAGTCTCAGAGACCCAGTACTTC. Protein sequence: CASSLLAGVSETQYF. Combining the CDR3 with reference TRBV28 and TRBJ2-5 gives the whole variable domain DVKVTQSSRYLVKRTGEKVFLECVQDMDHENMFWYRQDPGLGLRLIYFSYDVKMKEKGDIPEGYSVSREKKERFSLILESASTNQTSMYLCASSLLAGVSETQYFGPGTRLLVL.

This chain connects TRBV7-9 to TRBJ2-7; 7 nucleotides line up with TRBD2. The CDR3 covers 14 residues. The germline CDR1 and CDR2 sequences are SEHNR and FQNEAQ (reference sequence). V shed 0 bases and J 4 bases; nucleotides not matched to a gene: 3. This CDR3 is CASSLAGGRYEQYF. The CDR3 DNA sequence: TGTGCCAGCAGCTTAGCGGGGGGGAGGTACGAGCAGTACTTC.

This chain uses TRBV10-3 with TRBJ2-7; 7 nucleotides agree with TRBD2. From germline, CDR1 is ENHRY and CDR2 SYGVKD. J gave up 0 bases and V 5 bases, and 4 bases lay outside the gene matches. This CDR3 region has 14 residues. The CDR3 loop reads CAISSTSVSYEQYF. The CDR3 DNA reads TGTGCCATCAGTTCAACTAGCGTCTCCTACGAGCAGTACTTC.

The J gene is TRBJ2-7, the V gene TRBV27, with D possibly being TRBD1 or TRBD2 (5 bases each). CDR3 length: 12 amino acids. V was shortened by 4 bases and J by 11 bases, with 15 bases between the two germline ends. Germline V gene data show CDR1 as MNHEY and CDR2 as SMNVEV (reference sequence). As DNA, the CDR3 is TGTGCCAGCAGTTCCCGGGGCGCGTGGGAGTACTTC. Translating gives CASSSRGAWEYF.

Only one count was recorded for this clone. The rearrangement links TRBV10-3 to TRBJ1-2; D is uncertain. The CDR3 runs 14 residues. Trimming removed 0 bases at V and 4 bases at J, with 9 bases between. CDR1 and CDR2 (germline): ENHRY, SYGVKD. The CDR3 DNA sequence: TGTGCCATCAGTGAGTCGGACGGACTCTATGGCTACACCTTC. Amino acids: CAISESDGLYGYTF.

The V and J genes are TRBV27 and TRBJ2-7; 9 nucleotides align to TRBD2. Germline loops: CDR1 MNHEY, CDR2 SMNVEV (reference sequence). J lost 3 bases, V lost 5 bases, and 8 bases had no gene match. CDR3 length equals 15 residues. CDR3 nucleotides: TGTGCCAGCAGTCCCTGGACTAGCGAGAACTACGAGCAGTACTTC. Residues: CASSPWTSENYEQYF.

The genes are TRBV11-2 and TRBJ2-7, with D unresolved. This CDR3 contains 11 residues. CDR1 SGHAT and CDR2 FQNNGV come from the germline V gene. Trimming took off 5 bases at V and 6 bases at J, with 8 bases between the two ends. CDR3 DNA: TGTGCCAGCAGCCCAGCTTCCGAGCAGTACTTC. This encodes CASSPASEQYF.

The chain links TRBV7-9 to TRBJ1-6; TRBD1 aligns across 11 bases. From germline, CDR1 is SEHNR and CDR2 FQNEAQ (reference sequence). The CDR3 has 14 amino acids. Trimming removed 3 bases from V and 8 bases from J; junction bases left unmatched: 0. CDR3 residues: CASSLGQGDSPLHF. In nucleotides, the CDR3 is TGTGCCAGCAGCTTGGGACAGGGGGATTCACCCCTCCACTTT.

The chain joins TRBV7-9 to TRBJ2-3; 7 positions match TRBD2. Per germline, CDR1 SEHNR and CDR2 FQNEAQ (reference sequence). The CDR3 is 14 amino acids. V dropped 7 bases and J dropped 2; count of bases not matched to a gene: 6. The CDR3 loop reads CASIWEGITDTQYF. In DNA form, the CDR3 reads TGTGCCAGCATCTGGGAGGGCATCACAGATACGCAGTATTTT. Full variable domain (outside the CDR3, taken from reference TRBV7-9 and TRBJ2-3): DTGVSQNPRHKITKRGQNVTFRCDPISEHNRLYWYRQTLGQGPEFLTYFQNEAQLEKSRLLSDRFSAERPKGSFSTLEIQRTEQGDSAMYLCASIWEGITDTQYFGPGTRLTVL.

V and J are TRBV6-1 and TRBJ1-1, with D unclear. Trimming left V 3 bases short and J 0 bases short, with 11 bases between. Germline-derived CDR1 and CDR2 are MNHNS and SASEGT. CDR3 length equals 15 residues. The CDR3 spells CASSEVRPMNTEAFF. The CDR3 DNA follows: TGTGCCAGCAGTGAGGTTCGCCCCATGAACACTGAAGCTTTCTTT.

The genes are TRBV2 and TRBJ2-7; D is uncertain. Germline-derived CDR1 and CDR2 are SNHLY and FYNNEI. This CDR3 has 12 residues. V was cut by 4 bases and J by 6 bases, with 10 bases left in between. CDR3 coding DNA: TGTGCCAGCAGTGGGTTTTCCGGCGAGCAGTACTTC. This codes for CASSGFSGEQYF.

V gene TRBV19 combines with J gene TRBJ1-1; TRBD1 is a possible D gene (5 bases). The ends were cut back, 1 base at V and 0 bases at J, with 9 bases in the middle. From germline, CDR1 is LNHDA and CDR2 SQIVND (reference sequence). This CDR3 has 15 amino acids. CDR3 coding DNA: TGTGCCAGTAGTATAGCAGGGAGTCTGAACACTGAAGCTTTCTTT. Translated, it gives CASSIAGSLNTEAFF.

J is TRBJ2-7 and V is TRBV6-5; 7 bases are a match to TRBD2. Trimming at V came to 0 bases and at J to 2 bases, leaving 4 bases not matched to a gene. This CDR3 has 15 residues. Germline V gene lookup returns CDR1 MNHEY and CDR2 SVGAGI. CDR3 residues: CASSYSSGGTYEQYF. CDR3 bases: TGTGCCAGCAGTTACTCCTCGGGGGGAACCTACGAGCAGTACTTC.

The chain has TRBV7-9 and TRBJ2-3; no clear D gene. This CDR3 comprises 12 residues. The V and J ends lost 3 bases and 3 bases respectively, with 4 bases between them. The germline gives CDR1 SEHNR, CDR2 FQNEAQ (reference sequence). The CDR3 nucleotides are TGTGCCAGCAGCTTGTATACAGATACGCAGTATTTT. Translating gives CASSLYTDTQYF.

The rearrangement joins TRBV2 to TRBJ1-4; no firm D call. CDR3 length equals 15 residues. Trimming stripped 1 base from V and 7 bases from J, with 13 bases between. The germline V gene encodes CDR1 SNHLY and CDR2 FYNNEI. The chain's CDR3 is CASSEDRGRVEKLFF. DNA of the CDR3: TGTGCCAGCAGTGAAGATAGAGGACGGGTTGAAAAACTGTTTTTT. Full variable domain (missing parts from reference TRBV2 and TRBJ1-4): EPEVTQTPSHQVTQMGQEVILRCVPISNHLYFYWYRQILGQKVEFLVSFYNNEISEKSEIFDDQFSVERPDGSNFTLKIRSTKLEDSAMYFCASSEDRGRVEKLFFGSGTQLSVL.

The chain employs TRBV28 and TRBJ1-5; 9 bases match TRBD1. Germline V gene data show CDR1 as MDHEN and CDR2 as SYDVKM. This CDR3 is built from 16 residues. The trim removed 4 bases at V and 7 bases at J, leaving 11 bases unmatched. The chain's CDR3 is CASSSLLQGAGQPQHF. The CDR3 region has the DNA TGTGCCAGCAGTTCCCTCCTACAGGGGGCTGGGCAGCCCCAGCATTTT. The entire variable domain, with the rest obtained from reference TRBV28 and TRBJ1-5, is as follows: DVKVTQSSRYLVKRTGEKVFLECVQDMDHENMFWYRQDPGLGLRLIYFSYDVKMKEKGDIPEGYSVSREKKERFSLILESASTNQTSMYLCASSSLLQGAGQPQHFGDGTRLSIL.

J is TRBJ1-2 and V is TRBV5-1; D unclear. In germline, CDR1 is SGHRS, CDR2 YFSETQ. Trimming stripped 0 bases from V and 6 bases from J, with 6 bases between. The CDR3 spans 12 residues. CDR3 DNA sequence: TGCGCCAGCAGCTTGGGGCGCCATGGCTACACCTTC. It is translated as CASSLGRHGYTF.

The rearrangement uses TRBV27 and TRBJ1-2; D is ambiguous. With 6 bases removed from V and 1 base from J, the gap between germline ends came to 9 bases. Germline V gene data show CDR1 as MNHEY and CDR2 as SMNVEV (reference sequence). The CDR3 contains 13 residues. CDR3 coding DNA: TGTGCCAGCAGGGGCACTAGTAACTATGGCTACACCTTC. Amino acids: CASRGTSNYGYTF.

The J gene is TRBJ2-7, the V gene TRBV10-3; TRBD2 matches at 10 bases. V was clipped by 3 bases and J by 5 bases; unmatched bases: 4. Germline lookup yields CDR1 ENHRY and CDR2 SYGVKD. The length of the CDR3 is 14 residues. The CDR3 reads CAISEPGLANEQYF. The CDR3 coding sequence is TGTGCCATCAGTGAACCGGGACTAGCGAACGAGCAGTACTTC.

The rearrangement links TRBV10-3 to TRBJ2-7, with 10 bases that match TRBD2. The trim removed 6 bases at V and 5 bases at J, leaving 4 bases unmatched. The CDR3 length is 13 residues. Germline CDR1 ENHRY, CDR2 SYGVKD. The DNA for the CDR3 is TGTGCCATCAGCGGGACTAGCGTAGACGAGCAGTACTTC. It codes for CAISGTSVDEQYF.

This chain joins TRBV6-5 and TRBJ1-2; TRBD1 aligns across 11 bases. Unmatched junction bases numbered 2, after V lost 5 bases and J lost 6 bases. Germline V gene lookup returns CDR1 MNHEY and CDR2 SVGAGI. CDR3 length equals 13 residues. CDR3 protein: CASSGDRGNGYTF. The CDR3 coding sequence is TGTGCCAGCAGTGGGGACAGGGGGAATGGCTACACCTTC.

The rearrangement uses TRBV14 and TRBJ2-1; D unresolved. Trimming stripped 4 bases from V and 4 bases from J, with 23 bases between. Germline V CDR1 and CDR2: SGHDN, FVKESK. The CDR3 length is 18 residues. CDR3 residues: CASSLPPVHVPLYNEQFF. Written as DNA, the CDR3 is TGTGCCAGCAGCCTACCCCCAGTCCACGTTCCCCTTTACAATGAGCAGTTCTTC.

The genes are TRBV30 and TRBJ2-1; unclear D gene. There are 11 residues in the CDR3. V lost 5 bases to trimming and J lost 12 bases, with 14 bases between them. Germline CDR1 GTSNPN, CDR2 SVGIG (reference sequence). The CDR3 nucleotides read TGTGCCTGGGGGTTGGACCGCCGGCAGTTCTTC. Protein: CAWGLDRRQFF.

The chain links TRBV2 to TRBJ2-3; D is possibly TRBD2 (5 bases). Germline-derived CDR1 and CDR2 are SNHLY and FYNNEI. Trimming stripped 9 bases from V and 6 bases from J, with 10 bases between. This CDR3 comprises 11 residues. The CDR3 region has the DNA TGTGCCAGTTATAGAGGGGATACGCAGTATTTT. It yields the protein CASYRGDTQYF. Based on the CDR3 plus reference TRBV2 and TRBJ2-3, the full variable domain is EPEVTQTPSHQVTQMGQEVILRCVPISNHLYFYWYRQILGQKVEFLVSFYNNEISEKSEIFDDQFSVERPDGSNFTLKIRSTKLEDSAMYFCASYRGDTQYFGPGTRLTVL.

The chain recombines TRBV18 with TRBJ2-1; tentative D call: TRBD1 (5 bases). V lost 2 bases, J lost 9 bases, and 14 bases lay in between. CDR1 KGHSH and CDR2 LQKENI come from the germline V gene. This CDR3 spans 14 amino acids. In DNA, the CDR3 is TGTGCCAGCTCACCAATTGAAGGGGCCAGTGAGCAGTTCTTC. Amino acids: CASSPIEGASEQFF.

This chain connects TRBV10-2 to TRBJ1-1, with unresolved D. Germline loops: CDR1 WSHSY, CDR2 SAAADI. V was pared by 2 bases and J by 3 bases, with 16 bases between. This CDR3 is built from 16 residues. The CDR3 DNA is TGCGCCAGCAGTGAGGCATGGGGAGTGGTGGACACTGAAGCTTTCTTT. As protein: CASSEAWGVVDTEAFF.